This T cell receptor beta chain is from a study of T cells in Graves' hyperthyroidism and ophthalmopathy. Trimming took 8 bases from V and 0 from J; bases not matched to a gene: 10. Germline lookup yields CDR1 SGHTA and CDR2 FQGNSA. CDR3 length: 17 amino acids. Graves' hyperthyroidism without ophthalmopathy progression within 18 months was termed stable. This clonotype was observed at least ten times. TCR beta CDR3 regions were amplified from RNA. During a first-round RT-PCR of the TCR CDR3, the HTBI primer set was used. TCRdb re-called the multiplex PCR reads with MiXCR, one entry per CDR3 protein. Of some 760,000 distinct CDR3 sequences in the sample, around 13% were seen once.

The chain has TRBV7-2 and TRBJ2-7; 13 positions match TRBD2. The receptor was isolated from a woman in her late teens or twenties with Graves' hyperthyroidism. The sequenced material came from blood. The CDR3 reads CASGRTSGGGSSYEQYF. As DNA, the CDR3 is TGTGCCAGCGGGAGGACTAGCGGGGGAGGGAGCTCCTACGAGCAGTACTTC.